Reported below is one TCR beta chain. Its antigen is as yet unknown. This entry is derived from a study of beta chain features in type 1 diabetes. V shed 5 bases and J shed 10 bases, with 15 bases lying between them. In germline, CDR1 is SEHNR, CDR2 FQNEAQ (reference sequence). CDR3 size: 14 residues. The entirety of the isolated RNA underwent reverse transcription, so expressed TCRB transcripts were sequenced. Produced via immunoSEQ multiplex PCR; TCRdb's table is partial and in-frame only. The sample lists some 150,000 clones, over 8.5% occurring once. Notes on the study in general: The naive, central memory and Treg TCRB repertoires of patients appeared to be more similar to one another than those of healthy donors.

The chain carries TRBV7-9 and TRBJ1-6; a possible D gene is TRBD1 (5 bases). Sequencing was carried out using central memory CD4+ T cells from blood. This sequence originates from a man between 18 and 35 years old in good health. Here the CDR3 reads CASSPQGPRSPLHF. CDR3 bases: TGTGCCAGCAGCCCGCAGGGCCCCAGGTCACCCCTCCACTTT.